This T cell receptor (beta chain) was found in a study of blood T cell repertoires in COVID-19 (dated by TCRdb to the early 2020s). With respect to the entire study: Collaborator samples came from the United States, Italy and Spain and covered acute and convalescent phases of COVID-19. Where available, HLA class I and class II types were taken from metadata supplied by the sample provider and were not determined by assay-based typing. The repertoires were made available in a free public database intended to serve as a resource for research on the immune response to SARS-CoV-2. A de-identified subject ID, COVID-19 status, age in years and sex were almost always included in the sample metadata. Subjects who had been exposed to COVID-19, were actively infected with it, or had recovered from it provided the deeply sampled blood TCRbeta repertoires that made up the dataset. The samples were drawn from two sources: the first 160 participants of the ongoing ImmuneRACE study, and 1,254 subjects contributed by 6 global collaborators. The prospective study material was composed of cDNA or gDNA derived from T cells, B-cell-depleted T cells, or PBMCs. On the study overall, not on this receptor specifically: Clinical and demographic metadata were provided uncurated, with the amount varying by source and participant.

For this clone: It has no known antigen specificity. Base qualities are not recorded, but no much larger clone differs from it by a single base.

In the prospective study, participants were about 18 to 95 years old, resided in fewer than 25 geographic areas of the United States, and were enrolled through a virtual design. To assign participants to cohorts, the prospective study relied on clinical history that participants themselves reported in a screening survey and a study questionnaire. ImmuneRACE Cohort 3 recovered participants were defined by two consecutive negative NP/OP PCR tests, healthcare professional clearance, or symptom resolution. Mobile phlebotomists in the prospective study collected whole blood, serum and a nasopharyngeal or oropharyngeal swab from every participant. Prospective study participants could optionally give additional blood draws and questionnaires over an approximately two-month period. Before DNA extraction, blood samples from the prospective study were shipped at room temperature or frozen. The immunoSEQ Assay, a bias-controlled multiplex PCR, was used to amplify TCRbeta CDR3 regions from genomic DNA. As for how the authors treated the data: Within the assay, amplification of reference gene primers was used to estimate how many nucleated cells each sample contained. To quantify the absolute abundance of each unique TCRbeta CDR3 rearrangement, sequence reads were collapsed and filtered. For each sample, productive Simpson clonality was calculated by taking the square root of Simpson's diversity index across productive rearrangements. Held by TCRdb, this immuneACCESS table contains in-frame sequences only and omits some clones. Under half of the omission traces to an unresolved V gene where checked; the cause of the rest is unknown. V and J calls and clone size are given by that table; D and trimming were obtained from the DNA. For this sample there are about 350,000 clones; about 90% appear just once. The top ten clonotypes cover 2.5% to 3.5% of the sample.

There are 17 amino acids in the CDR3, from cysteine to phenylalanine inclusive. Left in the record is the CDR3 DNA by itself, 51 bases read in frame from the first base. From V the trimming removes 1 base and from J it removes 2 bases, while the gene matches leave 8 bases of the junction unaccounted for. Based on the germline V gene, the CDR1 and CDR2 sequences are LGHNT and FRNRAP. Sequencing was carried out using PBMCs or T cells enriched from blood (not recorded which). This clonotype was sampled from a woman aged 30 to 39 who had recovered from COVID-19. The sequence joins TRBV12-5 to TRBJ2-5, with 9 bases aligning to TRBD1. The nucleotides read TGTGCTAGTGGTTTGGGTGGGACAGGGAGTAATCAAGAGACCCAGTACTTC. Translated, it reads CASGLGGTGSNQETQYF.